The 25 T cell receptor beta chains listed next were all sequenced from one sample in a study of vaccination effects on CD4 cells after COVID-19. Sequencing was preceded by expansion of antigen-specific CD4+ T cells with viral peptide pools in the ViraFEST assay. Subsequent to a culture period of about ten days, CD4+ T cells were isolated. People in the vaccine group had not been infected with SARS-CoV-2 before, and their nucleocapsid antibodies were negative. The table came from immunoSEQ multiplex PCR; TCRdb's copy has only in-frame clones and leaves some out. The table lists more than 40,000 clones, roughly four fifths of them singletons. No antigens are known for them. The sample here was CD4+ T cells from PBMCs cultured with SARS-CoV-2 spike peptides, taken before COVID-19 vaccination. Receptors originate from a human donor who received a COVID-19 vaccine.

The V gene is TRBV24-1, the J gene TRBJ2-1; TRBD1 matches 7 bases. The CDR3 is made up of 16 amino acids. Germline CDR1 is KGHDR and CDR2 is SFDVKD. The J segment lost 0 bases and the V segment lost 3 bases, leaving 4 bases of the junction unmatched. The CDR3 nucleotides read TGTGCCACCAGTGATCCACGGGACAGCTCCTACAATGAGCAGTTCTTC. Protein product: CATSDPRDSSYNEQFF.

This rearrangement joins TRBV24-1 to TRBJ2-1; 8 nucleotides line up with TRBD1. The CDR3 runs 15 residues. V shed 5 bases, J shed 4 bases, and the junction held 6 bases outside the gene matches. The germline gives CDR1 KGHDR, CDR2 SFDVKD. The CDR3 region has the DNA TGTGCCACCAGTGTTGCCGGACAGGGATACAATGAGCAGTTCTTC. Amino acids: CATSVAGQGYNEQFF.

The chain has TRBV6-4 and TRBJ2-3, with 7 positions matching TRBD1. Trimming at V came to 2 bases and at J to 4 bases, leaving 3 bases not matched to a gene. CDR1 and CDR2 (germline): MRHNA, SNTAGT. This CDR3 comprises 14 residues. The CDR3 DNA sequence: TGTGCCAGCAGTGACAGGGGGCTCCCAGATACGCAGTATTTT. Protein sequence: CASSDRGLPDTQYF.

The V call is TRBV7-9, the J call TRBJ2-1, with 9 bases fitting TRBD1. Unmatched junction bases numbered 19, after V lost 3 bases and J lost 7 bases. The germline V gene encodes CDR1 SEHNR and CDR2 FQNEAQ (reference sequence). The CDR3 loop spans 19 amino acids. The CDR3, as DNA: TGTGCCAGCAGCTTGGGGACAGGGTTCATGGGGGCGGGGTGGAATGAGCAGTTCTTC. This codes for CASSLGTGFMGAGWNEQFF.

The chain carries TRBV19 and TRBJ1-4, with D unresolved. Germline CDR1 reads LNHDA; CDR2 reads SQIVND (reference sequence). With 3 bases removed from V and 10 bases from J, the gap between germline ends came to 15 bases. The CDR3 is 14 residues long. The CDR3 DNA reads as TGTGCCAGTAGTATCAGTTTTGAGGAGGGAAAACTGTTTTTT. This codes for CASSISFEEGKLFF.

The gene calls are TRBV20-1 and TRBJ2-3; no clear D. Germline assignment: CDR1 DFQATT and CDR2 SNEGSKA (reference sequence). The CDR3 contains 10 residues. Trimming took 8 bases from V and 1 from J, leaving 4 bases between them. The CDR3 spells CSLGTDTQYF. Here the CDR3 DNA reads TGCAGTTTAGGCACAGATACGCAGTATTTT.

The gene calls are TRBV5-4 and TRBJ1-2; D gene uncertain. V was cut by 0 bases and J by 6 bases, with 15 bases left in between. Germline assignment: CDR1 SGHNT and CDR2 YYREEE (reference sequence). The CDR3 has 15 amino acids. The DNA for the CDR3 is TGTGCCAGCAGCTTGGCCCTGGGGAGTGCGCATGGCTACACCTTC. Translating it yields CASSLALGSAHGYTF.

The chain couples TRBV29-1 to TRBJ1-2; 9 positions match TRBD1. From germline, CDR1 is SQVTM and CDR2 ANQGSEA. Trimming cost V 6 bases and J 7 bases; bases outside gene matches: 6. The CDR3 totals 12 residues. The CDR3 spells CSVGQGLAGYTF. DNA of the CDR3: TGCAGCGTCGGACAGGGGCTTGCTGGCTACACCTTC.

The CDR3 coding sequence is TGTGCCAGAAGCGGGACGGGGACGAACACCGGGGAGCTGTTTTTT. Translation: CARSGTGTNTGELFF. The rearrangement uses TRBV5-3 and TRBJ2-2, with D possibly called TRBD1 or TRBD2 (5 bases each). TRBV5-3 is an ORF, and what it does is uncertain. The germline V and J ends were trimmed by 4 bases and 0 bases, with 10 bases remaining between them. The CDR3 loop spans 15 amino acids.

In the case of this clone: The sample carries other DNA sequences with the same CDR3. This rearrangement joins TRBV2 to TRBJ2-7; no definite D call. Trimming took off 3 bases at V and 6 bases at J, with 6 bases between the two ends. Germline loops: CDR1 SNHLY, CDR2 FYNNEI. CDR3 length: 11 residues. The CDR3 protein is CASSEVGEQYV. In DNA form, the CDR3 reads TGTGCCAGCAGTGAGGTAGGCGAGCAGTACGTC.

This chain joins TRBV6-2 or TRBV6-3 and TRBJ2-5; no firm D call. The V end lost 5 bases, the J end lost 5 bases, and 3 bases lay between the germline ends. The length of the CDR3 is 10 residues. In germline, CDR1 is MNHEY, CDR2 SVGEGT. CDR3 nucleotides: TGTGCCAGCAGTAGGGAGACCCAGTACTTC. Translated: CASSRETQYF.

V gene TRBV6-6 combines with J gene TRBJ2-1; the match to TRBD1 covers 9 bases. This CDR3 is built from 14 residues. CDR1 and CDR2 (germline): MNHNY, SVGAGI (reference sequence). V lost 4 bases and J lost 7; bases outside the gene matches: 5. CDR3 sequence: CASSSPDRGNEQFF. In DNA form, the CDR3 reads TGTGCCAGCAGTTCCCCGGACAGGGGAAATGAGCAGTTCTTC.

The gene calls are TRBV2 and TRBJ1-4; D remains ambiguous. Looked up from germline, CDR1 is SNHLY and CDR2 is FYNNEI. Trimming stripped 6 bases from V and 7 bases from J, with 12 bases between. The CDR3 runs 13 residues. This CDR3 reads CASRPASSEKLFF. CDR3 DNA: TGTGCCAGCAGGCCGGCCTCGAGTGAAAAACTGTTTTTT.

This clone was seen just once. The genes are TRBV25-1 and TRBJ1-6; D gene unclear. Trimming cost V 7 bases and J 7 bases, with 11 bases left between them. The CDR3 is 13 residues long. CDR1 is MGHDK, CDR2 SYGVNS, per germline. In DNA, the CDR3 is TGTGCCAGCACCAGTGCTGGGAATTCACCCCTCCACTTT. This sequence encodes CASTSAGNSPLHF.

A note on this clone: The same CDR3 can be traced to other DNA sequences in this sample. The chain is built from TRBV28 and TRBJ2-2; D is possibly TRBD1 or TRBD2 (5 bases each). The CDR3 covers 15 residues. Germline values: CDR1 MDHEN, CDR2 SYDVKM. The V gene lost 2 bases and the J gene lost 6 bases, with 13 bases spanning the gap. Written as DNA, the CDR3 is TGTGCCAGCAGTTTAGGGGGAGCCAATTCCGGGGAGCTGTTTTTT. As protein: CASSLGGANSGELFF.

The chain recombines TRBV30 with TRBJ2-5; weak D call: TRBD1 (5 bases). Germline V CDR1 and CDR2: GTSNPN, SVGIG (reference sequence). The V end was cut by 0 bases, the J end by 7 bases, with 9 bases between. This CDR3 is 12 amino acids long. In nucleotides, the CDR3 is TGTGCCTGGAGTGTAGGGGTGGGGACCCAGTACTTC. This gives the protein CAWSVGVGTQYF.

V usage is TRBV5-1 and J usage is TRBJ2-2; tentative D call: TRBD1 (5 bases). V dropped 7 bases and J dropped 5 bases, with 12 bases sitting between them. Germline loops: CDR1 SGHRS, CDR2 YFSETQ. The CDR3 totals 13 residues. This CDR3 is CASAVGQTGELFF. The CDR3 DNA follows: TGCGCCAGCGCCGTGGGGCAAACCGGGGAGCTGTTTTTT. Full variable domain (outside the CDR3, taken from reference TRBV5-1 and TRBJ2-2): KAGVTQTPRYLIKTRGQQVTLSCSPISGHRSVSWYQQTPGQGLQFLFEYFSETQRNKGNFPGRFSGRQFSNSRSEMNVSTLELGDSALYLCASAVGQTGELFFGEGSRLTVL.

V usage is TRBV5-4 and J usage is TRBJ2-2; the match to TRBD1 covers 8 bases. The germline V gene has CDR1 SGHNT and CDR2 YYREEE (reference sequence). The J segment lost 5 bases and the V segment lost 4 bases, leaving 7 bases of the junction unmatched. CDR3 length: 15 amino acids. The CDR3 nucleotides are TGTGCCAGCAGCCTTGAGGACAGGGAGACCGGGGAGCTGTTTTTT. This translates into CASSLEDRETGELFF.

The CDR3 nucleotides read TGTGCCACCAGTGATTTGCAGTCCAGCGGGGGAAAAGAGACCCAGTACTTC. Its translation is CATSDLQSSGGKETQYF. The genes are TRBV24-1 and TRBJ2-5; TRBD2 matches 8 bases. CDR1 and CDR2 from the germline V gene are KGHDR and SFDVKD. J gave up 3 bases and V 0 bases, and 8 bases lay outside the gene matches. The CDR3 consists of 17 residues.

This clone turned up a few times. The chain combines TRBV29-1 with TRBJ2-4; D is perhaps TRBD1 (6 bases). Trimming pared 7 bases from V and 1 base from J, leaving 14 bases between. The CDR3 sequence is 14 residues long. Germline CDR1 and CDR2: SQVTM and ANQGSEA. In DNA form, the CDR3 reads TGCAGCGCCTCCCCAGGGGATGCCAAAAACATTCAGTACTTC. It specifies CSASPGDAKNIQYF. Looking up the rest from reference TRBV29-1 and TRBJ2-4 gives the full variable domain: SAVISQKPSRDICQRGTSLTIQCQVDSQVTMMFWYRQQPGQSLTLIATANQGSEATYESGFVIDKFPISRPNLTFSTLTVSNMSPEDSSIYLCSASPGDAKNIQYFGAGTRLSVL.

This chain connects TRBV9 to TRBJ2-3; D remains unclear. Germline CDR1 is SGDLS and CDR2 is YYNGEE. The CDR3 runs to 13 residues. Trimming shortened V by 4 bases and J by 0 bases, and 6 bases separated the two germline ends. CDR3 bases: TGTGCCAGCAGCCACGGTAGCACAGATACGCAGTATTTT. This gives the protein CASSHGSTDTQYF.

This chain connects TRBV10-3 to TRBJ1-1; D uncertain. Deletions cut 10 bases from V and 0 bases from J, with 12 bases between. This CDR3 is built from 13 residues. CDR1 is ENHRY and CDR2 is SYGVKD in the germline V gene. CDR3 in DNA: TGTGCCACCCATGACGGAATGAACACTGAAGCTTTCTTT. Encoded protein: CATHDGMNTEAFF.

The chain couples TRBV5-1 to TRBJ2-2; no clear D. The CDR3 runs to 15 residues. The ends were cut back, 0 bases at V and 4 bases at J, with 10 bases in the middle. Per the germline V gene, CDR1 is SGHRS and CDR2 is YFSETQ. The CDR3 loop is CASSLGFDGTGELFF. CDR3 nucleotides: TGCGCCAGCAGCTTGGGGTTTGATGGCACCGGGGAGCTGTTTTTT.

The table lists this clone with a few counts. The chain couples TRBV7-9 to TRBJ2-2; D is unclear. The CDR3 loop spans 15 amino acids. The germline V gene has CDR1 SEHNR and CDR2 FQNEAQ (reference sequence). V was trimmed by 5 bases and J by 3 bases, leaving 13 bases between them. The CDR3 sequence: CASSHGSGDTGELFF. The CDR3 DNA reads TGTGCCAGCAGCCACGGATCGGGTGACACCGGGGAGCTGTTTTTT.

The genes are TRBV5-6 and TRBJ1-6; a weak D match, TRBD1 (6 bases). The CDR3 consists of 16 residues. V was trimmed by 4 bases and J by 1 base, leaving 12 bases between them. Germline V gene sequence: CDR1 SGHDT, CDR2 YYEEEE. In DNA, the CDR3 is TGTGCCAGCAGCCGGCGGGGGGCTTCCTATAATTCACCCCTCCACTTT. Amino acid sequence: CASSRRGASYNSPLHF.